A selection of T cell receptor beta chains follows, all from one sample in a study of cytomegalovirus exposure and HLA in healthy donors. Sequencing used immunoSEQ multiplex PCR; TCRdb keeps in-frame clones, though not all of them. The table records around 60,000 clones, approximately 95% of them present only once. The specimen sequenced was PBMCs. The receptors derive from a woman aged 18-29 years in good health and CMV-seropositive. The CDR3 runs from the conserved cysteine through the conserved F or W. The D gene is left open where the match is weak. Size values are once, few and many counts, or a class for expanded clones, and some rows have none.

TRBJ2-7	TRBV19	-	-	CASRPSVASYEQYF	TGTGCCAGTAGACCTAGCGTCGCCTCCTACGAGCAGTACTTC
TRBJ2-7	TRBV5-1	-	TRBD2	CASSLASGTSVYEQYF	TGCGCCAGCAGCTTGGCGAGCGGGACCTCGGTCTACGAGCAGTACTTC
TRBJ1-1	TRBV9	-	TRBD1	CASSSGQGIWDEAFF	TGTGCCAGCAGCTCGGGACAGGGGATATGGGATGAAGCTTTCTTT
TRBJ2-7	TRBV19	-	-	CASSPLDSPYEQYF	TGTGCCAGTAGTCCATTGGACAGCCCCTACGAGCAGTACTTC
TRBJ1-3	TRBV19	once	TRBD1	CASSIRPRGPGNTIYF	TGTGCCAGTAGTATTCGCCCCAGGGGGCCTGGAAACACCATATATTTT
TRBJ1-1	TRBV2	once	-	CASSETGYTEAFF	TGTGCCAGCAGTGAAACAGGGTACACTGAAGCTTTCTTT
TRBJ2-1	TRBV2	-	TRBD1	CASRADRGSYNEQFF	TGTGCCAGCAGAGCGGACAGGGGCTCCTACAATGAGCAGTTCTTC
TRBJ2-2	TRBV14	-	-	CASSRLGPGELFF	TGTGCCAGCAGCCGATTGGGGCCCGGGGAGCTGTTTTTT
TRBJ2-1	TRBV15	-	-	CATSRGRNYNEQFF	TGTGCCACCAGCAGAGGGCGGAACTACAATGAGCAGTTCTTC
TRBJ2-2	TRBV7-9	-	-	CASSLVTNTGELFF	TGTGCCAGCAGCTTAGTCACGAACACCGGGGAGCTGTTTTTT
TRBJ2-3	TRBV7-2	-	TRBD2	CASSFGLATRADTQYF	TGTGCCAGCAGCTTTGGACTAGCTACCCGGGCAGATACGCAGTATTTT
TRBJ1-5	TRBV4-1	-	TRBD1	CASSQDPPTGEWSNQPQHF	TGCGCCAGCAGCCAAGACCCTCCGACAGGGGAGTGGAGCAATCAGCCCCAGCATTTT
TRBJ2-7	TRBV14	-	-	CASSHDTYEQYF	TGTGCCAGCAGCCATGACACCTACGAGCAGTACTTC
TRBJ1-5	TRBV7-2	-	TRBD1	CASSQRQGGTPQHF	TGTGCCAGCAGCCAACGACAGGGGGGGACGCCCCAGCATTTT
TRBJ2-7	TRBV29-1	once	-	CSVGSVSYEQYF	TGCAGCGTTGGATCGGTCTCCTACGAGCAGTACTTC
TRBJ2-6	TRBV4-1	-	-	CASSQSLSGGANVLTF	TGCGCCAGCAGCCAGTCACTAAGCGGTGGGGCCAACGTCCTGACTTTC
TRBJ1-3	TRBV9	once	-	CASSGEGDSGNTIYF	TGTGCCAGCAGCGGAGAGGGGGACTCTGGAAACACCATATATTTT
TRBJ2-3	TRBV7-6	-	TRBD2	CASSLDWSGGGRATDTQYF	TGTGCCAGCAGCTTAGATTGGTCGGGCGGCGGGAGGGCCACAGATACGCAGTATTTT
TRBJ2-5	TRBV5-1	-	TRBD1	CASSLNGQGSYETQYF	TGCGCCAGCAGCTTGAACGGACAGGGGAGCTACGAGACCCAGTACTTC
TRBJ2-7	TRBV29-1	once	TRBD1	CSVRARQGYEQYF	TGCAGCGTTCGAGCCCGACAGGGCTACGAGCAGTACTTC
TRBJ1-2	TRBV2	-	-	CASTGGPLGYTF	TGTGCCAGCACTGGAGGGCCCCTTGGCTACACCTTC
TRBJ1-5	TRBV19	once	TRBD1	CASSIVGQGYSNQPQHF	TGTGCCAGTAGTATAGTAGGACAGGGGTATAGCAATCAGCCCCAGCATTTT
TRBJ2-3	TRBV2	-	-	CASSIQGPSVSTDTQYF	TGTGCCAGCAGTATACAGGGACCATCCGTGAGCACAGATACGCAGTATTTT
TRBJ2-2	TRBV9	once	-	CASREDQTNTGELFF	TGTGCCAGCAGGGAGGACCAGACGAACACCGGGGAGCTGTTTTTT
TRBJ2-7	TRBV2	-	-	CASSEVARSYEQYF	TGTGCCAGCAGTGAAGTTGCCAGGTCCTACGAGCAGTACTTC
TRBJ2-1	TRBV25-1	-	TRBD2	CASSGLAGVSYNEQFF	TGTGCCAGCAGTGGGCTAGCGGGAGTATCGTACAATGAGCAGTTCTTC
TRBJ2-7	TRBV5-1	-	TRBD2	CASRGSYGVGLAGAAYEQYF	TGCGCCAGCAGAGGCTCTTACGGGGTGGGACTAGCGGGAGCTGCCTACGAGCAGTACTTC
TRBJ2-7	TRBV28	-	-	CASRGGEYEQYF	TGTGCCAGCAGAGGGGGAGAATACGAGCAGTACTTC
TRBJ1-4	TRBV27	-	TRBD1	CASSPDRVWEKLFF	TGTGCCAGCAGTCCGGACAGGGTTTGGGAAAAACTGTTTTTT
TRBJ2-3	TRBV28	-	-	CASTKRSTLNTQYF	TGTGCCAGCACTAAGAGGTCCACGTTGAATACGCAGTATTTT
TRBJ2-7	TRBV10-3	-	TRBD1	CAISEGTATYEQYF	TGTGCCATCAGTGAAGGGACAGCTACCTACGAGCAGTACTTC
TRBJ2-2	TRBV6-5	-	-	CASSYELATGELFF	TGTGCCAGCAGTTACGAGTTAGCCACCGGGGAGCTGTTTTTT
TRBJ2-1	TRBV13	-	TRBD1	CASSLKGQGAGEQFF	TGTGCCAGCAGCTTAAAGGGACAGGGGGCGGGTGAGCAGTTCTTC
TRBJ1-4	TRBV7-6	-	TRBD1	CASSLGAGGVREKLFF	TGTGCCAGCAGCTTAGGGGCAGGGGGAGTACGAGAAAAACTGTTTTTT
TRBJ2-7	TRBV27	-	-	CASSAILEGYEQYF	TGTGCCAGCAGCGCGATCCTAGAGGGCTACGAGCAGTACTTC
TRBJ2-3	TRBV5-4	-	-	CASSLVSGSTDTQYF	TGTGCCAGCAGCTTGGTGTCAGGAAGCACAGATACGCAGTATTTT
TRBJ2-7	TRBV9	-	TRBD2	CASSAGTSGHYEQYF	TGTGCCAGCAGCGCGGGGACTAGCGGACACTACGAGCAGTACTTC
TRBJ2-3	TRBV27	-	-	CASSLGFGGMLDTQYF	TGTGCCAGCAGTTTAGGGTTCGGCGGGATGTTAGATACGCAGTATTTT
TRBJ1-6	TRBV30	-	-	CAWRAGLESPLHF	TGTGCCTGGAGAGCAGGGTTGGAGTCACCCCTCCACTTT
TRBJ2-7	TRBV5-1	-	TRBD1	CASSSGQGRAYEQYF	TGCGCCAGCAGCTCCGGACAGGGGAGGGCCTACGAGCAGTACTTC
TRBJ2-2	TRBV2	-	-	CASSERAGNTNGELFF	TGTGCCAGCAGTGAACGGGCAGGGAATACGAACGGGGAGCTGTTTTTT
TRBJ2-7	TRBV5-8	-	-	CASRRGRGLGGYEQYF	TGTGCCAGCAGACGCGGCAGAGGGCTAGGAGGATACGAGCAGTACTTC
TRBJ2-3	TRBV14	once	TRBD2	CASSQTAGADTQYF	TGTGCCAGCAGCCAAACAGCGGGAGCAGATACGCAGTATTTT
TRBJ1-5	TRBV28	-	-	CASSLAVNQHF	TGTGCCAGCAGTTTAGCAGTGAACCAGCATTTT
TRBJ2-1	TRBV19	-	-	CASSIEGYNEQFF	TGTGCCAGTAGTATCGAGGGTTACAATGAGCAGTTCTTC
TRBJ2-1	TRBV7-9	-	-	CASSVQDNEQFF	TGTGCCAGCAGTGTTCAGGACAATGAGCAGTTCTTC
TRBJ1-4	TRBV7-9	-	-	CASSLYNTRKEKLFF	TGTGCCAGCAGCTTATATAACACGAGGAAAGAAAAACTGTTTTTT
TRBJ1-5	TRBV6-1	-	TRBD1	CASSKAGGALYSNQPQHF	TGTGCCAGCAGTAAAGCAGGGGGTGCCCTTTATAGCAATCAGCCCCAGCATTTT
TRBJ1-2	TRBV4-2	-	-	CASSPNRDANGYTF	TGTGCCAGCAGCCCAAACAGAGACGCTAATGGCTACACCTTC
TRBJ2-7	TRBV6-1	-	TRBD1	CASNVWDRAPEQYF	TGTGCCAGCAATGTCTGGGACAGGGCCCCCGAGCAGTACTTC
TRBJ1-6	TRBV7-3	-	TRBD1	CASSSGQGLHF	TGTGCCAGCAGCTCCGGACAGGGCCTCCACTTT
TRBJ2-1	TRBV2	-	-	CASSDQEITLTNEQFF	TGTGCCAGCAGTGACCAGGAAATCACCCTCACCAATGAGCAGTTCTTC
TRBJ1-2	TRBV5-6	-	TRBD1	CASSLVTGGGYGYTF	TGTGCCAGCAGCTTGGTTACAGGGGGCGGCTATGGCTACACCTTC
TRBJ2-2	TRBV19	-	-	CASSIGGPGKSAGELFF	TGTGCCAGTAGTATAGGGGGGCCCGGGAAGTCGGCCGGGGAGCTGTTTTTT
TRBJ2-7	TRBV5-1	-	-	CASSLWGSGSYEQYF	TGCGCCAGCAGCTTGTGGGGTAGCGGCTCCTACGAGCAGTACTTC
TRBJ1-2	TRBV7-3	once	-	CASSLSPGPEYGYTF	TGTGCCAGCAGCCTATCACCGGGTCCAGAATATGGCTACACCTTC
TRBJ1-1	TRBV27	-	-	CASSLGGREAFF	TGTGCCAGCAGTTTAGGGGGGAGAGAAGCTTTCTTT
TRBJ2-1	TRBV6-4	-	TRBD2	CASSSSGGAMEQFF	TGTGCCAGCAGCTCTAGCGGGGGGGCCATGGAGCAGTTCTTC
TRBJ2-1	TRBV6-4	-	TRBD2	CASSDGGLAGGRPNEQFF	TGTGCCAGCAGTGACGGGGGACTAGCGGGGGGCCGCCCCAATGAGCAGTTCTTC